This is a list of T cell receptor beta chains from one sample in a study of quantifying T cell responses using KT2 cells. Via MiXCR, TCRdb re-called the UMI-ligation and nested PCR reads, giving one row per CDR3 protein. The sample records some 43,000 distinct CDR3 sequences, about 18% being singletons. Sequencing was performed on PBMCs spiked with cells of the T cell clone KT2. The receptors were gathered from a human donor. Each CDR3 is given without its conserved first and last residue. A D gene is named only where the DNA matches it firmly. Clone sizes are given selectively: once, few, many, or a class where the clone is expanded.

clone_size d_call j_call v_call cdr3_aa
few TRBD1 TRBJ1-2 TRBV4-1 ASSQVGTGWKNYGYT
- - TRBJ1-1 TRBV29-1 SVGAGLTEAF
many - TRBJ2-7 TRBV21-1 ASSTPSGCSTYEQY
many TRBD1 TRBJ2-3 TRBV20-1 SAGPTGRADTQY
- TRBD1 TRBJ2-6 TRBV11-3 ASSLVRGQGVFGANVLT
few - TRBJ2-2 TRBV19 ASSIFASFDENTGELF
- TRBD1 TRBJ2-1 TRBV24-1 ATSDLLAGGSYNEQF
- TRBD2 TRBJ2-3 TRBV20-1 SVGKAEGGGDTQY
few - TRBJ2-2 TRBV4-1 ASSQVDMGFITGELF
- TRBD2 TRBJ2-5 TRBV12-3/TRBV12-4 ASSLLPGLARETQY
few - TRBJ1-2 TRBV6-2/TRBV6-3 ASSYDLGGYT
- - TRBJ1-1 TRBV5-6 ASSYSDSFTEAF
few - TRBJ1-5 TRBV7-8 ASSSPAQPQH
- TRBD1 TRBJ2-4 TRBV18 ASSPPGQGLGNIQY
- TRBD1 TRBJ1-1 TRBV29-1 SVVQTGGSEAF
few TRBD1 TRBJ2-6 TRBV20-1 SARGTGANVLT
- - TRBJ1-4 TRBV4-1 ASSQGRPATNEKLF
- TRBD2 TRBJ2-7 TRBV18 ASSPGLADYEQY
many TRBD1 TRBJ2-3 TRBV29-1 SVGTGGVDTQY
- - TRBJ2-7 TRBV6-6 ASSYGRAGTTYEQY
- - TRBJ2-5 TRBV18 ASSLYQETQY
many TRBD1 TRBJ2-1 TRBV10-3 AISESGEGAVDEQF
few - TRBJ1-1 TRBV7-3 ASSSAPGSTEAF
- TRBD1 TRBJ2-7 TRBV27 ASSLALLRDRGNEQY
- - TRBJ2-7 TRBV20-1 SASGDSYEQY
- - TRBJ1-1 TRBV7-9 ASSSSQLLQSRAEAF
few TRBD2 TRBJ2-1 TRBV7-8 ASSLRAGVGSYNEQF
- - TRBJ1-5 TRBV30 AWSLNTVGQPQH
many - TRBJ1-1 TRBV20-1 SATGHLNTEAF
- TRBD1 TRBJ2-7 TRBV14 ASSQDRALEQY
- TRBD2 TRBJ2-5 TRBV27 ASSLGVLAGETQY
few TRBD1 TRBJ2-3 TRBV4-3 ASSQETGGIDTQY
few TRBD1 TRBJ1-6 TRBV7-9 ASSLAWDRNSPLH
- TRBD1 TRBJ1-1 TRBV2 ASRKDRAREAF
- - TRBJ2-3 TRBV11-2 ASASVVGPTDTQY
few - TRBJ2-3 TRBV15 ATSRDPRDPGGGQY
few - TRBJ2-7 TRBV5-1 ASSSIRDSGVNEQY
many - TRBJ2-2 TRBV20-1 SAREEARESGELF
once - TRBJ1-3 TRBV15 ATSRGGGGGSGNTIY
few TRBD1 TRBJ1-2 TRBV2 ASRGGQGAYGYT
- TRBD1 TRBJ1-5 TRBV5-8 ASSAGQSYNQPEH
few TRBD1 TRBJ1-1 TRBV6-2/TRBV6-3 ASKQGDVNTEAF
- TRBD2 TRBJ2-7 TRBV7-2 ASSSGTSLSYEQY
- TRBD1 TRBJ1-1 TRBV5-1 ASSLWTGPSEAF
- TRBD2 TRBJ2-2 TRBV2 ASSGVGSGRAGGELF
- - TRBJ2-3 TRBV10-3 AISGGLGVPGTDTQY
- - TRBJ1-3 TRBV20-1 SARDARGPSGNTIY
many - TRBJ2-7 TRBV24-1 ATSVWGTGNY
- - TRBJ2-2 TRBV9 ASSPTWLTGELF
- - TRBJ1-1 TRBV20-1 SAVQGMSEAF
- - TRBJ2-1 TRBV10-3 AAAGAYNEQF